This T cell receptor beta chain appears in the sequencing data of a study of cytomegalovirus exposure and HLA in healthy donors. Study overall: Approximately 81% of approximately 400 genotyped donors fell in the Caucasian-associated ancestry cluster.

The study ran its PCR with 60 Vbeta and 13 Jbeta primers. The method was immunoSEQ multiplex PCR; TCRdb's version includes in-frame clones alone and lacks a portion of them. The sample has a few hundred thousand clones; about four fifths are singletons. With regard to this clone: The antigen is not known.

The donors (healthy individuals) were bone marrow donors. Study outcomes and limitations: Many donors shared some public TCRs, even though most TCR sequences were rare.

Germline V gives CDR1 MNHEY, CDR2 SMNVEV (reference sequence). The CDR3 runs 14 residues. The germline V and J ends were trimmed by 0 bases and 4 bases, with 9 bases remaining between them. The clonotype originates from a man aged 25 to 45 in good health and CMV-seronegative. Sequenced material: PBMCs. The rearrangement links TRBV27 to TRBJ1-2; D perhaps matches TRBD1 (6 bases). The CDR3 loop is CASSLSGQFYGYTF. The DNA of the CDR3 is TGTGCCAGCAGTTTATCTGGACAGTTCTATGGCTACACCTTC.